The next 17 T cell receptor beta chains were all read from a single sample in a study of blood T cells in healthy people across ages. Combining a sample-barcoded 5' primer with a J-beta primer mix, a second PCR ran for 7 to 11 cycles. One entry per CDR3 protein results from TCRdb running MiXCR on the 5' RACE reads. The profile shows some 880,000 distinct CDR3 sequences, 35% to 40% of them singletons. Sequences were obtained from blood. Receptor source: a man aged 18 to 30 in good health.

V usage is TRBV28 and J usage is TRBJ2-7; 7 nucleotides align to TRBD1. V shed 8 bases and J 2 bases; nucleotides not matched to a gene: 6. Germline values: CDR1 MDHEN, CDR2 SYDVKM. There are 13 residues in the CDR3. The chain's CDR3 is CASYSDRTYEQYF. The CDR3 coding sequence is TGTGCCAGCTACTCGGACAGGACCTACGAGCAGTACTTC.

This chain connects TRBV12-3 or TRBV12-4 to TRBJ1-2, with D hard to call. The CDR3 consists of 14 residues. Trimming took 4 bases from V and 4 from J, leaving 13 bases between them. The DNA of the CDR3 is TGTGCCAGCAGTTCAGCGGGGTTCATCTATGGCTACACCTTC. Its protein product is CASSSAGFIYGYTF.

Comment on this clonotype: A much larger clone lies one base from this, so it may be a read error. This sequence joins TRBV12-3 or TRBV12-4 and TRBJ2-5; tentatively, D is TRBD1 (5 bases). Trimming shortened V by 4 bases and J by 11 bases, and 23 bases separated the two germline ends. The CDR3 has 15 amino acids. The DNA for the CDR3 is TGTGCCAGCAGTTCACAGGTATCAGGGATGGGTGAGCAGTACTTC. Protein: CASSSQVSGMGEQYF.

This clonotype was recorded a few times. The genes are TRBV9 and TRBJ2-3, with 9 bases matching TRBD2. CDR3 length: 15 residues. Germline CDR1 reads SGDLS; CDR2 reads YYNGEE. With V trimmed by 0 bases and J by 6 bases, 5 bases remained unmatched. The CDR3 reads CASSVEGSGGDTQYF. The CDR3 nucleotides read TGTGCCAGCAGCGTAGAGGGTAGCGGGGGTGATACGCAGTATTTT. Variable domain in full (rest from reference TRBV9 and TRBJ2-3): DSGVTQTPKHLITATGQRVTLRCSPRSGDLSVYWYQQSLDQGLQFLIQYYNGEERAKGNILERFSAQQFPDLHSELNLSSLELGDSALYFCASSVEGSGGDTQYFGPGTRLTVL.

The table lists this clonotype with a few counts. V is TRBV7-7 and J is TRBJ2-1; TRBD2 matches at 11 bases. Germline V gene lookup returns CDR1 SSHAT and CDR2 FNYEAQ (reference sequence). V gave up 3 bases and J gave up 9 bases; unmatched junction bases: 1. This CDR3 comprises 13 residues. CDR3 DNA sequence: TGTGCCAGCAGCTTGACTAGCGGGGTTGAGCAGTTCTTC. This translates into CASSLTSGVEQFF. Full variable domain (remainder filled in from reference TRBV7-7 and TRBJ2-1): GAGVSQSPRYKVTKRGQDVTLRCDPISSHATLYWYQQALGQGPEFLTYFNYEAQPDKSGLPSDRFSAERPEGSISTLTIQRTEQRDSAMYRCASSLTSGVEQFFGPGTRLTVL.

This clonotype has a single count. J is TRBJ2-2 and V is TRBV4-2, with a weak D call TRBD1 (6 bases). Germline CDR1 is LGHNA and CDR2 is YNFKEQ. The CDR3 consists of 15 residues. V was clipped by 4 bases and J by 4 bases, with 13 bases between them. The CDR3 region is CASSRGVGGTGELFF. The CDR3 nucleotides are TGTGCCAGCAGCCGGGGAGTAGGGGGCACCGGGGAGCTGTTTTTT.

The V call is TRBV4-1, the J call TRBJ2-5; TRBD2 might be the D (7 bases). The V end lost 5 bases, the J end lost 11 bases, and 30 bases lay between the germline ends. The CDR3 is 17 residues long. CDR1 and CDR2 (germline): MGHRA, YSYEKL. The CDR3 sequence: CASSWPSGRGAGNEQYF. The CDR3, as DNA: TGCGCCAGCAGCTGGCCTAGCGGCCGGGGGGCAGGTAATGAGCAGTACTTC.

The V call is TRBV20-1, the J call TRBJ1-2; D may be TRBD1 (5 bases). Between the trimmed V and J ends, which lost 2 bases and 7 bases, there was a span of 23 bases. CDR3 length: 16 amino acids. The germline V gene encodes CDR1 DFQATT and CDR2 SNEGSKA (reference sequence). CDR3 in amino acids: CSARQTSGGTSLGYTF. DNA for the CDR3: TGCAGTGCTAGACAAACTTCCGGAGGGACGTCCCTTGGCTACACCTTC.

V and J are TRBV25-1 and TRBJ2-1, with D unresolved. Trimming cost V 6 bases and J 5 bases, with 8 bases left between them. The CDR3 consists of 12 residues. CDR1 and CDR2 from the germline V gene are MGHDK and SYGVNS. The CDR3 DNA is TGTGCCAGCAGCCGCTACGACAATGAGCAGTTCTTC. Amino acid sequence: CASSRYDNEQFF.

The chain uses TRBV29-1 and TRBJ1-1, with 10 bases that match TRBD1. The V and J ends lost 0 bases and 4 bases, in that order; junction bases with no gene match: 8. The CDR3 sequence is 16 residues long. The germline CDR1 and CDR2 sequences are SQVTM and ANQGSEA. The CDR3 coding sequence is TGCAGCGTTGAAGATAGGGACAGGGGCGGAGGCACTGAAGCTTTCTTT. Amino acid sequence: CSVEDRDRGGGTEAFF. The variable domain in full, completed from reference TRBV29-1 and TRBJ1-1, reads SAVISQKPSRDICQRGTSLTIQCQVDSQVTMMFWYRQQPGQSLTLIATANQGSEATYESGFVIDKFPISRPNLTFSTLTVSNMSPEDSSIYLCSVEDRDRGGGTEAFFGQGTRLTVV.

The genes are TRBV2 and TRBJ2-7; no clear D gene. CDR3 size: 11 residues. V gave up 3 bases and J gave up 8 bases, with 8 bases separating them. Germline V gives CDR1 SNHLY, CDR2 FYNNEI. The CDR3 region is CASSEVWQQYF. DNA of the CDR3: TGTGCCAGCAGTGAGGTGTGGCAGCAGTACTTC.

A word on this clonotype: One end of the junction does not line up with germline, which may come from a read error. V and J are TRBV5-1 and TRBJ2-3; no firm D call. This CDR3 region has 15 residues. Germline CDR1 and CDR2: SGHRS and YFSETQ. CDR3 sequence (DNA): TGCGCCAGCAGCTTCAGAAACAGAGGCACAGATACGCAATATTTT. Translating gives CASSFRNRGTDTQYF.

This clonotype was seen many times. V and J are TRBV12-3 or TRBV12-4 and TRBJ2-7; 7 nucleotides match TRBD1. This CDR3 is built from 13 residues. Trimming cost V 4 bases and J 9 bases; bases outside gene matches: 9. DNA for the CDR3: TGTGCCAGCAGTTCGCGACAGGGTGGATGGCAGTACTTC. This encodes CASSSRQGGWQYF.

This clonotype was seen a few times. V is TRBV3-1 and J is TRBJ2-4; TRBD1 matches 7 bases. V lost 0 bases to trimming and J lost 2 bases; unmatched junction nucleotides: 4. This CDR3 is built from 16 residues. The germline CDR1 and CDR2 sequences are LGHDT and YNNKEL (reference sequence). CDR3: CASSQEVRGPKNIQYF. In DNA, the CDR3 is TGTGCCAGCAGCCAAGAAGTTAGGGGGCCCAAAAACATTCAGTACTTC.

The rearrangement uses TRBV19 and TRBJ2-2; TRBD2 agrees at 7 bases. The germline V gene has CDR1 LNHDA and CDR2 SQIVND (reference sequence). J gave up 1 base and V 3 bases, and 2 bases lay outside the gene matches. The CDR3 runs to 15 residues. This CDR3 reads CASSISSGNTGELFF. Here the CDR3 DNA reads TGTGCCAGTAGTATTTCTAGCGGGAACACCGGGGAGCTGTTTTTT.

This clonotype came up once. The V gene is TRBV20-1, the J gene TRBJ1-1, with 7 bases fitting TRBD1. Germline CDR1 DFQATT, CDR2 SNEGSKA (reference sequence). The CDR3 is made up of 12 amino acids. This CDR3 reads CSRGQSNTEAFF. CDR3 nucleotides: TGCAGCCGGGGACAGTCCAACACTGAAGCTTTCTTT.

This sequence joins TRBV12-3 or TRBV12-4 and TRBJ2-7, with 13 bases fitting TRBD2. The CDR3 is made up of 13 amino acids. J was trimmed by 10 bases and V by 5 bases; bases with no gene match: 5. The CDR3 coding sequence is TGTGCCAGCAGTGATGGACTAGCGGGGGACCAGTACTTC. It translates to CASSDGLAGDQYF.